The 26 T cell receptor beta chains listed next were all sequenced from one sample in a study of HIV-infected patients and healthy controls. Using its own MiXCR run on the 5' RACE reads, TCRdb lists one record per CDR3 protein. This table has tens of thousands of distinct CDR3 sequences, roughly 21% appearing once. Sample: CD4+ T cells from blood. These receptors came from a human donor in good health.

This clonotype was picked up many times. V and J are TRBV5-1 and TRBJ1-1; 9 nucleotides align to TRBD1. This CDR3 is built from 16 residues. J gave up 5 bases and V 0 bases, and 8 bases lay outside the gene matches. In germline, CDR1 is SGHRS, CDR2 YFSETQ. CDR3 loop: CASSLVWGQGDTEAFF. The CDR3 DNA is TGCGCCAGCAGCTTGGTATGGGGACAGGGAGATACTGAAGCTTTCTTT.

The chain joins TRBV19 to TRBJ2-7, with 13 nucleotides matching TRBD2. J was trimmed by 4 bases and V by 5 bases; bases with no gene match: 2. The germline V gene has CDR1 LNHDA and CDR2 SQIVND (reference sequence). CDR3 length: 14 residues. The CDR3 spells CASSSGLAGYEQYF. CDR3 DNA: TGTGCCAGTAGTTCGGGACTAGCGGGATACGAGCAGTACTTC.

This clonotype was seen many times. In DNA form, the CDR3 reads TGTGCCAGCAGCCAAGACCAAAACTCTGGAAACACCATATATTTT. This encodes CASSQDQNSGNTIYF. This rearrangement joins TRBV4-2 to TRBJ1-3, with D hard to call. Germline V gene sequence: CDR1 LGHNA, CDR2 YNFKEQ. The CDR3 is 15 residues long. Trimming removed 0 bases at V and 0 bases at J, with 6 bases between.

The chain has TRBV6-4 and TRBJ2-3; the D gene is possibly TRBD2 (6 bases). Deletions cut 2 bases from V and 6 bases from J, with 9 bases between. Germline V gene lookup returns CDR1 MRHNA and CDR2 SNTAGT. CDR3 length: 13 amino acids. DNA for the CDR3: TGTGCCAGCAGTGACCAGCGGGTCGATACGCAGTATTTT. Translated, it gives CASSDQRVDTQYF.

At least ten counts were recorded for this clonotype. The chain uses TRBV10-3 and TRBJ2-3; 10 nucleotides line up with TRBD2. With V trimmed by 10 bases and J by 6 bases, 13 bases remained unmatched. This CDR3 contains 15 residues. CDR1 ENHRY and CDR2 SYGVKD come from the germline V gene. CDR3 bases: TGTGCCACCTCTCGGGGTAGCGGGGGGTCGGATACGCAGTATTTT. Its protein product is CATSRGSGGSDTQYF.

Many counts were recorded for this clonotype. V usage is TRBV19 and J usage is TRBJ2-7, with 9 positions matching TRBD2. This CDR3 is built from 14 residues. Germline V gene sequence: CDR1 LNHDA, CDR2 SQIVND (reference sequence). V lost 6 bases to trimming and J lost 4 bases; unmatched junction nucleotides: 7. CDR3 DNA: TGTGCCAGTAGCACTAGCGGGTGGGGATACGAGCAGTACTTC. It encodes CASSTSGWGYEQYF.

There are many counts of this clonotype. The V gene is TRBV12-3 or TRBV12-4, the J gene TRBJ2-3; perhaps TRBD1 as D (5 bases). This CDR3 contains 14 residues. V was clipped by 3 bases and J by 6 bases, with 13 bases between them. This chain's CDR3 is CASSFSGFGDTQYF. The CDR3 bases are TGTGCCAGCAGTTTTTCAGGGTTCGGTGATACGCAGTATTTT.

This clonotype was detected only a few times. This chain uses TRBV13 with TRBJ1-4; TRBD1 might be the D (5 bases). The germline V gene encodes CDR1 PRHDT and CDR2 FYEKMQ (reference sequence). The germline V and J ends were trimmed by 0 bases and 6 bases, with 8 bases remaining between them. The CDR3 has 14 amino acids. The CDR3 protein is CASSLGRAHEKLFF. Here the CDR3 DNA reads TGTGCCAGCAGCTTAGGCAGGGCGCATGAAAAACTGTTTTTT.

This clonotype was recorded many times. The V call is TRBV6-5, the J call TRBJ1-2; D unclear. Germline lookup yields CDR1 MNHEY and CDR2 SVGAGI. Trimming stripped 6 bases from V and 5 bases from J, with 19 bases between. This CDR3 contains 15 residues. The DNA for the CDR3 is TGTGCCAGCAGCCCAGGACCGCCGAACCTTTATGGCTACACCTTC. It codes for CASSPGPPNLYGYTF.

This clonotype was recorded many times. The chain carries TRBV5-1 and TRBJ1-6, with D maybe TRBD1 (6 bases). Germline V gives CDR1 SGHRS, CDR2 YFSETQ. This CDR3 comprises 15 residues. Trimming cost V 0 bases and J 8 bases, with 12 bases left between them. The CDR3 loop is CASSLGRDTYSPLHF. CDR3 DNA sequence: TGCGCCAGCAGCTTGGGACGGGACACTTATTCACCCCTCCACTTT.

This clonotype is a singleton in its sample. The CDR3 does not end in the conserved phenylalanine or tryptophan, so this is likely a read error. V gene TRBV6-2 or TRBV6-3 combines with J gene TRBJ2-3; TRBD2 matches 10 bases. The germline V gene has CDR1 MNHEY and CDR2 SVGEGT. CDR3 size: 16 residues. V trimming: 4 bases; J trimming: 3 bases; junction bases outside the gene matches: 7. The CDR3 spells CASSSMSGGGTDTQYY. DNA for the CDR3: TGTGCCAGCAGTTCCATGAGCGGGGGGGGGACAGATACGCAGTATTAT.

This clonotype was recorded a few times. The genes are TRBV10-3 and TRBJ2-1, with 9 nucleotides matching TRBD2. The CDR3 runs 14 residues. CDR1 is ENHRY, CDR2 SYGVKD, per germline. The junction had 10 bases not matched to a gene; V was cut back by 6 bases and J by 10 bases. The CDR3 DNA reads TGTGCCATCAGGGTAGCGGGAGACCACCAAGAGCAGTTCTTC. Its protein product is CAIRVAGDHQEQFF.

This clonotype was observed a handful of times. The chain has TRBV5-4 and TRBJ2-6; D is ambiguous. Trimming stripped 4 bases from V and 0 bases from J, with 14 bases between. The germline V gene encodes CDR1 SGHNT and CDR2 YYREEE (reference sequence). The CDR3 runs 17 residues. The CDR3 reads CASSRADVFSGANVLTF. The CDR3 nucleotides are TGTGCCAGCAGCCGCGCGGACGTATTCTCTGGGGCCAACGTCCTGACTTTC.

This clonotype came up a few times. The chain recombines TRBV12-3 or TRBV12-4 with TRBJ2-3; D not resolved. Deletions cut 1 base from V and 0 bases from J, with 5 bases between. This CDR3 has 14 residues. The CDR3 bases are TGTGCCAGCAGTTTAGAAGCCAGCACAGATACGCAGTATTTT. It yields the protein CASSLEASTDTQYF.

Many counts were recorded for this clonotype. V is TRBV29-1 and J is TRBJ2-5; D might be TRBD2 (6 bases). The CDR3 totals 13 residues. V shed 4 bases and J shed 3 bases, with 12 bases lying between them. CDR1 and CDR2 from the germline V gene are SQVTM and ANQGSEA. The CDR3 reads CSVGSGDKETQYF. CDR3 nucleotides: TGCAGCGTTGGATCGGGGGATAAAGAGACCCAGTACTTC.

This clonotype turned up a few times. This chain joins TRBV4-3 and TRBJ1-5; TRBD1 might be the D (5 bases). Germline CDR1 is LGHNA and CDR2 is YSLEER. V was trimmed by 1 base and J by 7 bases, leaving 14 bases between them. CDR3 length equals 15 residues. The DNA for the CDR3 is TGCGCCAGCAGCCAAGGGTTCGGGGGAGTACAGCCCCAGCATTTT. It encodes CASSQGFGGVQPQHF.

This chain connects TRBV9 to TRBJ1-1, with D possibly matching TRBD1 (5 bases). Trimming took off 4 bases at V and 4 bases at J, with 14 bases between the two ends. Germline lookup yields CDR1 SGDLS and CDR2 YYNGEE. The CDR3 is made up of 14 amino acids. The CDR3 here is CASSRGTGGTEAFF. The CDR3 bases are TGTGCCAGCAGCCGAGGGACGGGGGGCACTGAAGCTTTCTTT.

The chain joins TRBV6-5 to TRBJ1-3; unclear D gene. The germline CDR1 and CDR2 sequences are MNHEY and SVGAGI. The CDR3 consists of 15 residues. Trimming took 5 bases from V and 0 from J, leaving 11 bases between them. CDR3: CASSTKPSSGNTIYF. CDR3 bases: TGTGCCAGCAGTACTAAACCCAGCTCTGGAAACACCATATATTTT.

This clonotype was observed a handful of times. The V gene is TRBV6-6, the J gene TRBJ1-6; D is perhaps TRBD1 (6 bases). V lost 4 bases, J lost 9 bases, and 16 bases lay in between. CDR1 is MNHNY and CDR2 is SVGAGI in the germline V gene (reference sequence). CDR3 size: 15 residues. The CDR3, as DNA: TGTGCCAGCAGTTCACAGGGCGGGAGTAGTTCACCCCTCCACTTT. Its translation: CASSSQGGSSSPLHF.

This clonotype was recorded a few times. V is TRBV6-2 or TRBV6-3 and J is TRBJ1-6; D ambiguous. This CDR3 has 13 residues. Trimming cost V 6 bases and J 6 bases, with 9 bases left between them. Germline CDR1 is MNHEY and CDR2 is SVGEGT. This CDR3 reads CASRDFLNSPLHF. CDR3 coding DNA: TGTGCCAGCAGGGACTTTCTTAATTCACCCCTCCACTTT.

This clonotype appeared a few times. The V call is TRBV5-1, the J call TRBJ2-7; a possible D gene is TRBD2 (5 bases). V was shortened by 2 bases and J by 5 bases, with 14 bases between the two germline ends. CDR3 length equals 14 residues. Germline CDR1 reads SGHRS; CDR2 reads YFSETQ. This chain's CDR3 is CASSLNGVPDEQYF. The CDR3 coding sequence is TGCGCCAGCAGCTTAAACGGGGTTCCGGACGAGCAGTACTTC.

This clonotype was seen repeatedly, ten times or more. The chain carries TRBV20-1 and TRBJ2-1; the D call may be TRBD1 or TRBD2 (5 bases each). The germline CDR1 and CDR2 sequences are DFQATT and SNEGSKA (reference sequence). The length of the CDR3 is 14 residues. Trimming took 3 bases from V and 5 from J, leaving 14 bases between them. In nucleotides, the CDR3 is TGCAGTGCTAGCCGGGACGCAGCCGACAATGAGCAGTTCTTC. It translates to CSASRDAADNEQFF.

The chain recombines TRBV5-1 with TRBJ1-2; no definite D call. The CDR3 spans 15 residues. Looked up from germline, CDR1 is SGHRS and CDR2 is YFSETQ. V was trimmed by 1 base and J by 4 bases, leaving 14 bases between them. CDR3 DNA sequence: TGCGCCAGCAGCTTGACTACGGGCTCCGGCTATGGCTACACCTTC. This codes for CASSLTTGSGYGYTF.

This clonotype was counted at least ten times. The chain joins TRBV6-1 to TRBJ2-3; 7 nucleotides align to TRBD1. This CDR3 has 14 amino acids. Germline CDR1 and CDR2: MNHNS and SASEGT. The junction had 5 bases not matched to a gene; V was cut back by 6 bases and J by 2 bases. The chain's CDR3 is CASRRTGVTDTQYF. DNA of the CDR3: TGTGCCAGCAGGAGGACAGGCGTCACAGATACGCAGTATTTT.

This clonotype appeared a few times. The CDR3 reads CASSTSTDTQYF. The CDR3 DNA reads as TGTGCCAGTAGCACTAGCACAGATACGCAGTATTTT. The chain recombines TRBV19 with TRBJ2-3; D is ambiguous. The ends were cut back, 6 bases at V and 0 bases at J, with 4 bases in the middle. CDR3 length equals 12 residues. Per the germline V gene, CDR1 is LNHDA and CDR2 is SQIVND (reference sequence).

This clonotype came up many times. The chain is built from TRBV10-3 and TRBJ2-1; 8 bases fit TRBD1. CDR1 ENHRY and CDR2 SYGVKD come from the germline V gene. The V gene end was trimmed by 10 bases and the J gene end by 4 bases; junction bases not matched to a gene: 9. This CDR3 has 14 amino acids. The CDR3 region has the DNA TGTGCCACCTCCGGGACAGGCTTTTACAATGAGCAGTTCTTC. Encoded protein: CATSGTGFYNEQFF.